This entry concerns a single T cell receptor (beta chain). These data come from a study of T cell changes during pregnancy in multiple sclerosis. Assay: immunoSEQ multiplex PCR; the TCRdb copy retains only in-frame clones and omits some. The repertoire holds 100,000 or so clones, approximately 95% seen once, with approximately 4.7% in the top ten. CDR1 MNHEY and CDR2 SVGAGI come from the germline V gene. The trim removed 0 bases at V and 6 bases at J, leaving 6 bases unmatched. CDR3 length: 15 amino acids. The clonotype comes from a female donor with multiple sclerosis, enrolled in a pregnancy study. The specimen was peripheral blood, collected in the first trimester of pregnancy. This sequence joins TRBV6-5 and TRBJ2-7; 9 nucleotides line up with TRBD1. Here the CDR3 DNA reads TGTGCCAGCAGTTACTCGAACAGGGGGCTAGGCGAGCAGTACTTC. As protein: CASSYSNRGLGEQYF.